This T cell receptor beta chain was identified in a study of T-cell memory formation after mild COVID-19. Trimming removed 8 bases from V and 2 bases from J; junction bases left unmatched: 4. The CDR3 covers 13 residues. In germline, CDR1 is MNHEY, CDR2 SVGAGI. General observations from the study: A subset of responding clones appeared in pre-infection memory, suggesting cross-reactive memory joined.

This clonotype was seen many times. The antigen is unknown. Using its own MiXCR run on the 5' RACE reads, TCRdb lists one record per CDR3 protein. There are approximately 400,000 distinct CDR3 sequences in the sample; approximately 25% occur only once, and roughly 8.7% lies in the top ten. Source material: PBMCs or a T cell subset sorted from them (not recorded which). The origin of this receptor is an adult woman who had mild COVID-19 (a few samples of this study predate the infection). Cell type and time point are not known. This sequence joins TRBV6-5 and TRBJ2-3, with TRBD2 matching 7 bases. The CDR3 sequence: CASLSGSTDTQYF. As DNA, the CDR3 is TGTGCCAGCCTTAGCGGGTCCACAGATACGCAGTATTTT.